These 25 T cell receptor beta chains were all obtained from the same sample, sequenced in a study of blood T cell repertoires in COVID-19. Data came from immunoSEQ multiplex PCR; TCRdb stores just in-frame clones and leaves some out. In the table there are 300,000 to 400,000 clones, 80% to 90% of which are singletons. The sample consisted of PBMCs or T cells enriched from blood (not recorded which). These receptor sequences come from a middle-aged woman with acute COVID-19.

The J gene is TRBJ2-3, the V gene TRBV9, with 9 bases that match TRBD2. CDR1 is SGDLS, CDR2 YYNGEE, per germline. Trimming took 4 bases from V and 2 from J; bases not matched to a gene: 8. The CDR3 consists of 16 residues. CDR3 sequence reads: CASSPLAGASTDTQYF. In DNA, the CDR3 is TGTGCCAGCAGCCCCTTAGCGGGAGCCTCCACAGATACGCAGTATTTT.

Note on this clone: Additional DNA sequences in this sample encode the identical CDR3. The chain links TRBV3-1 (or the pseudogene TRBV3-2) to TRBJ2-5; TRBD2 agrees at 15 bases. After removal of 4 bases from V and 2 bases from J, the junction contained 2 bases not matched to a gene. The CDR3 runs to 16 residues. Germline V gene data show CDR1 as LGHDT and CDR2 as YNNKEL (reference sequence). The CDR3 loop reads CASSPGLAGGQETQYF. Written as DNA, the CDR3 is TGTGCCAGCAGCCCAGGACTAGCGGGGGGGCAAGAGACCCAGTACTTC.

This chain uses TRBV4-3 with TRBJ2-4; the D gene is possibly TRBD2 (6 bases). CDR1 and CDR2 (germline): LGHNA, YSLEER. CDR3 length equals 19 residues. V was trimmed by 0 bases and J by 3 bases, leaving 21 bases between them. The CDR3 nucleotides read TGCGCCAGCAGCCAAGACCCCCCATTGGGGGGTCTAGGCAAAAACATTCAGTACTTC. It yields the protein CASSQDPPLGGLGKNIQYF.

The chain joins TRBV6-1 to TRBJ2-2, with 9 bases that match TRBD1. The J segment lost 5 bases and the V segment lost 3 bases, leaving 7 bases of the junction unmatched. The CDR3 spans 16 residues. Germline-derived CDR1 and CDR2 are MNHNS and SASEGT. The CDR3 region has the DNA TGTGCCAGCAGTGAGGGACAGGGACTCTTTACCGGGGAGCTGTTTTTT. Protein product: CASSEGQGLFTGELFF.

The chain joins TRBV6-5 to TRBJ1-2; TRBD1 matches 7 bases. Germline V gene sequence: CDR1 MNHEY, CDR2 SVGAGI. The CDR3 extends over 13 amino acids. V was pared by 10 bases and J by 4 bases, with 9 bases of the junction left unmatched. CDR3 coding DNA: TGTGCCATCGCGGACAGGCTGCGCTATGGCTACACCTTC. This sequence encodes CAIADRLRYGYTF.

The rearrangement uses TRBV15 and TRBJ2-7; D might be TRBD1 (6 bases). The CDR3 extends over 14 amino acids. V was trimmed by 0 bases and J by 3 bases, leaving 9 bases between them. Germline V gene sequence: CDR1 LNHNV, CDR2 YYDKDF (reference sequence). CDR3 bases: TGTGCCACCAGCAGAGACAGGGGTAACTACGAGCAGTACTTC. Its translation: CATSRDRGNYEQYF.

This chain joins TRBV4-2 and TRBJ1-1, with D possibly TRBD1 on 5 matching bases. CDR1 LGHNA and CDR2 YNFKEQ come from the germline V gene. V was clipped by 1 base and J by 1 base, with 19 bases between them. This CDR3 is built from 18 residues. CDR3 sequence reads: CASSQGRWAGYWNTEAFF. As DNA, the CDR3 is TGTGCCAGCAGCCAAGGTCGATGGGCAGGGTATTGGAACACTGAAGCTTTCTTT.

The chain uses TRBV7-6 and TRBJ2-1; the match to TRBD2 covers 10 bases. Trimming at V came to 1 base and at J to 2 bases, leaving 5 bases not matched to a gene. CDR3 length: 17 residues. Per the germline V gene, CDR1 is SGHVS and CDR2 is FNYEAQ. CDR3 amino acids: CASSLGGSGGPYNEQFF. The DNA of the CDR3 is TGTGCCAGCAGCTTAGGAGGTAGCGGGGGGCCCTACAATGAGCAGTTCTTC.

The J gene is TRBJ1-2, the V gene TRBV6-5; 7 nucleotides match TRBD1. CDR1 is MNHEY, CDR2 SVGAGI, per germline. The ends lost 5 bases at V and 8 bases at J; junction bases unmatched: 8. This CDR3 spans 13 amino acids. The CDR3 DNA sequence: TGTGCCAGCAGTAGGGACAGTTTAAACGGCTACACCTTC. Its translation is CASSRDSLNGYTF.

The rearrangement uses TRBV27 and TRBJ1-2; possible D gene TRBD1, 5 bases. Germline values: CDR1 MNHEY, CDR2 SMNVEV (reference sequence). The ends were cut back, 6 bases at V and 8 bases at J, with 19 bases in the middle. The CDR3 sequence is 14 residues long. The CDR3 here is CASSTAGGFEGYTF. DNA for the CDR3: TGTGCCAGCAGCACAGCGGGGGGTTTTGAAGGCTACACCTTC.

There are a few counts of this clone. The V gene is TRBV7-3, the J gene TRBJ2-1; D is perhaps TRBD2 (6 bases). The V end was cut by 5 bases, the J end by 10 bases, with 15 bases between. Per the germline V gene, CDR1 is SGHTA and CDR2 is FQGTGA. This CDR3 contains 13 residues. This CDR3 reads CASSMGSSAEQFF. CDR3 sequence (DNA): TGTGCCAGCAGCATGGGCTCTAGCGCGGAGCAGTTCTTC.

This clone was recorded only once. The rearrangement joins TRBV28 to TRBJ2-1, with 14 bases matching TRBD2. CDR3 size: 21 residues. Germline CDR1 reads MDHEN; CDR2 reads SYDVKM. The V segment lost 5 bases and the J segment 1 base; nucleotides outside the gene matches: 16. The CDR3 DNA sequence: TGTGCCAGCAGTCCCGGTCCCGGGACTAGCGGGAGAATGAGGTCCTACAATGAGCAGTTCTTC. Its protein product is CASSPGPGTSGRMRSYNEQFF.

This chain connects TRBV2 to TRBJ1-2; a possible D gene is TRBD1 (5 bases). The CDR3 consists of 20 residues. V was pared by 0 bases and J by 1 base, with 24 bases between. Germline V gene data show CDR1 as SNHLY and CDR2 as FYNNEI. The CDR3: CASSEALSLTRIRVNYGYTF. The DNA for the CDR3 is TGTGCCAGCAGTGAAGCGCTTAGCCTTACCCGGATCAGGGTTAACTATGGCTACACCTTC.

J is TRBJ2-1 and V is TRBV6-1; the D gene is possibly TRBD2 (6 bases). The germline V gene encodes CDR1 MNHNS and CDR2 SASEGT. Trimming left V 3 bases short and J 8 bases short, with 17 bases between. This CDR3 comprises 15 residues. Here the CDR3 reads CASSDGGESWDEQFF. The CDR3 nucleotides are TGTGCCAGCAGTGATGGAGGGGAATCTTGGGATGAGCAGTTCTTC.

The J gene is TRBJ1-5, the V gene TRBV12-3 or TRBV12-4, with 8 bases lining up with TRBD1. V lost 4 bases to trimming and J lost 9 bases; unmatched junction nucleotides: 2. The CDR3 runs 12 residues. Written as DNA, the CDR3 is TGTGCCAGCAGTTCAGGGGGCATGCCCCAGCATTTT. Translation gives CASSSGGMPQHF.

The chain joins TRBV11-3 to TRBJ2-7; possible D gene TRBD1, 6 bases. The CDR3 contains 13 residues. Trimming cost V 1 base and J 6 bases, with 10 bases left between them. CDR1 is SGHNT and CDR2 is YENEEA in the germline V gene. CDR3 region: CASSLGTASEQYF. For the CDR3, the DNA is TGTGCCAGCAGCTTAGGGACAGCTAGCGAGCAGTACTTC.

The rearrangement uses TRBV5-4 and TRBJ2-7; 9 nucleotides agree with TRBD1. The CDR3 has 15 residues. V gave up 5 bases and J gave up 0 bases; unmatched junction bases: 6. Germline-derived CDR1 and CDR2 are SGHNT and YYREEE (reference sequence). CDR3 amino acids: CASRPDRGSSYEQYF. The CDR3, as DNA: TGTGCCAGCAGACCCGACAGGGGGAGCTCCTACGAGCAGTACTTC. The whole variable domain, remainder taken from reference TRBV5-4 and TRBJ2-7, is ETGVTQSPTHLIKTRGQQVTLRCSSQSGHNTVSWYQQALGQGPQFIFQYYREEENGRGNFPPRFSGLQFPNYSSELNVNALELDDSALYLCASRPDRGSSYEQYFGPGTRLTVT.

A few counts support this clone. The rearrangement uses TRBV3-1 (or the pseudogene TRBV3-2) and TRBJ2-1, with 8 bases aligning to TRBD1. V lost 0 bases, J lost 6 bases, and 7 bases stayed unmatched. The V gene's germline CDR1 is LGHDT and CDR2 YNNKEL (reference sequence). The CDR3 sequence is 16 residues long. CDR3 protein: CASSQEGQGASNEQFF. The DNA of the CDR3 is TGTGCCAGCAGCCAAGAAGGTCAGGGGGCGTCCAATGAGCAGTTCTTC.

The chain uses TRBV2 and TRBJ2-6, with D unclear. This CDR3 is 15 amino acids long. Germline CDR1 is SNHLY and CDR2 is FYNNEI. The V and J ends lost 0 bases and 0 bases respectively, with 3 bases between them. The CDR3 DNA is TGTGCCAGCAGTGAAGCCCGCTCTGGGGCCAACGTCCTGACTTTC. Its translation: CASSEARSGANVLTF.

This rearrangement joins TRBV3-1 (or the pseudogene TRBV3-2) to TRBJ2-7, with D possibly being TRBD2 (5 bases). The CDR3 is made up of 15 amino acids. V lost 4 bases and J lost 4, with 17 bases in between. CDR1 is LGHDT, CDR2 YNNKEL, per germline (reference sequence). CDR3 residues: CASSLEHVGMYEQYF. The CDR3 DNA reads as TGTGCCAGCAGCCTCGAACACGTCGGGATGTACGAGCAGTACTTC.

V is TRBV10-3 and J is TRBJ1-5; TRBD1 agrees at 8 bases. V was pared by 6 bases and J by 7 bases, with 11 bases of the junction left unmatched. The CDR3 is made up of 15 amino acids. Germline-derived CDR1 and CDR2 are ENHRY and SYGVKD. This chain's CDR3 is CAISPGTGYDQPQHF. CDR3 nucleotides: TGTGCCATCAGCCCCGGGACAGGTTACGACCAGCCCCAGCATTTT.

This chain uses TRBV5-1 with TRBJ2-1; 9 nucleotides line up with TRBD2. Germline V gene lookup returns CDR1 SGHRS and CDR2 YFSETQ. With 3 bases clipped from V and 2 bases from J, the junction kept 15 bases outside the gene matches. The CDR3 consists of 19 residues. CDR3 nucleotides: TGCGCCAGCAGCTCCCCGATGTCGGCGGGGGGGACAACCTACAATGAGCAGTTCTTC. It encodes CASSSPMSAGGTTYNEQFF.

The gene calls are TRBV27 and TRBJ1-5; D is undetermined. The CDR3 runs to 14 residues. Germline-derived CDR1 and CDR2 are MNHEY and SMNVEV (reference sequence). The V end was cut by 5 bases, the J end by 0 bases, with 8 bases between. Here the CDR3 reads CASSGGNSNQPQHF. The CDR3 bases are TGTGCCAGCAGTGGAGGAAATAGCAATCAGCCCCAGCATTTT.

This rearrangement joins TRBV7-8 to TRBJ1-3; D unresolved. Germline loops: CDR1 SGHVS, CDR2 FQNEAQ. V was cut by 2 bases and J by 8 bases, with 16 bases left in between. The CDR3 contains 15 residues. The CDR3 is CASSLSGGLSHTIYF. For the CDR3, the DNA is TGTGCCAGCAGCTTATCGGGAGGCCTCTCCCACACCATATATTTT.

V gene TRBV18 combines with J gene TRBJ1-1, with D unresolved. CDR1 and CDR2 from the germline V gene are KGHSH and LQKENI. The CDR3 sequence is 13 residues long. Trimming left V 6 bases short and J 3 bases short, with 11 bases between. Written as DNA, the CDR3 is TGTGCCAGCTCCCAGCGGGGAGACACTGAAGCTTTCTTT. Protein: CASSQRGDTEAFF.